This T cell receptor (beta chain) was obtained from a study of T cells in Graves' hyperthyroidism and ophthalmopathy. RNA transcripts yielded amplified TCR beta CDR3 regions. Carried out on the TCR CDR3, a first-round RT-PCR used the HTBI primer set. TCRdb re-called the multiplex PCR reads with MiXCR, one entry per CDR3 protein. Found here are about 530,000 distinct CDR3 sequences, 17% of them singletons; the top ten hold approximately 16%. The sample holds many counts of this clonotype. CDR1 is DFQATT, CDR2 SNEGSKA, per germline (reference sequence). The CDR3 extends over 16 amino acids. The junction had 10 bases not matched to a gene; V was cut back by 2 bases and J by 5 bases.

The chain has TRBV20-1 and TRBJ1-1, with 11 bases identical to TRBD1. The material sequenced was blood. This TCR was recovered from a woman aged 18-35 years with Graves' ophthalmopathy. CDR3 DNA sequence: TGCAGTGCTAGATCCACAGGGGACAGGGGGTGGACTGAAGCTTTCTTT. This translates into CSARSTGDRGWTEAFF.